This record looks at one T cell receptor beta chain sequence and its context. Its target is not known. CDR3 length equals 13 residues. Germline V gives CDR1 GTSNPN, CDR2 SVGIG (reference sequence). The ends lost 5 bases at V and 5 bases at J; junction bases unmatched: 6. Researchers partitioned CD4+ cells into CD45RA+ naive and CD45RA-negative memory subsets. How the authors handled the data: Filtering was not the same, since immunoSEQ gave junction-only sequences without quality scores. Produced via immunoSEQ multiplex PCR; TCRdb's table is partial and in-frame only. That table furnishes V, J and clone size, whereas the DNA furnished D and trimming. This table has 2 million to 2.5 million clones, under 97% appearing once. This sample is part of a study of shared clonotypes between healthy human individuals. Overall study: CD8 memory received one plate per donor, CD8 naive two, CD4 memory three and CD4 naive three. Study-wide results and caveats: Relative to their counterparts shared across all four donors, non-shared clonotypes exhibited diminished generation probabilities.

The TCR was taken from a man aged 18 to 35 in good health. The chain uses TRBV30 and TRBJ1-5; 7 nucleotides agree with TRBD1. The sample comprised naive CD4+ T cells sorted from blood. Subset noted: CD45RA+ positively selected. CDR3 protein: CAWPDRAHQPQHF. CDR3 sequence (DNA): TGTGCCTGGCCTGACAGGGCCCATCAGCCCCAGCATTTT.